Sequencing of this T cell receptor (beta chain) was carried out in a study of Ad26.COV2.S vaccination and SARS-CoV-2 variants. Study-level points and caveats: Researchers reported similar non-spike TCR breadth in vaccine and placebo recipients.

Profiling relied on immunoSEQ multiplex PCR, and the TCRdb table lists in-frame clones only, not all of them. Here the sample spans about 500,000 clones, 70% to 90% being singletons. On this clone itself: Its target is not known.

Indicated treatment: around 19 received Ad26.COV2.S at low or high dose, single or two shots; 5 received placebo; per-sample allocation not given. Sampling was performed 63 days after the first vaccine or placebo injection. A Boston donor was an adult aged 18-55 years. Expressing Wuhan-strain SARS-CoV-2 spike, an Ad26 vector served as the vaccine. Looked up from germline, CDR1 is LNHNV and CDR2 is YYDKDF (reference sequence). The CDR3 covers 16 residues. Trimming took 8 bases from V and 4 from J; bases not matched to a gene: 14. The chain uses TRBV15 and TRBJ1-3, with TRBD1 matching over 7 bases. This clonotype originated in a person between 18 and 65 years old who received the Ad26.COV2.S COVID-19 vaccine or a placebo. The source was peripheral blood, collected in a trial of Ad26.COV2.S vaccine versus placebo. CDR3 DNA: TGTGCCACCCGGCCCGACAGGGCAAGAGGAGGAAACACCATATATTTT. It codes for CATRPDRARGGNTIYF.